This is a list of T cell receptor beta chains from one sample in a study of blood T cell repertoires in COVID-19. Method: immunoSEQ multiplex PCR; TCRdb's copy keeps in-frame clones and lacks some. The sample includes tens of thousands of clones, more than 85% seen only once; the top ten take 25%. The sequencing sample was made of peripheral blood. The receptors originated from a woman older than 75 with active or convalescent COVID-19. Both conserved end residues are part of each CDR3. Each record gives: clone size, D gene, J gene, V gene, CDR3 protein, CDR3 DNA. D genes are given only for firm matches. Size is stated for part of the rows, as once, few or many counts, or as a class when the clone is expanded.

clone_size: -
d_call: -
j_call: TRBJ2-7
v_call: TRBV4-1
cdr3_aa: CASSQDRGDSYEQYF
cdr3_nt: TGCGCCAGCAGCCAAGATCGCGGGGACTCCTACGAGCAGTACTTC

clone_size: -
d_call: TRBD2
j_call: TRBJ2-3
v_call: TRBV5-1
cdr3_aa: CASNGLAGVDTQYF
cdr3_nt: TGCGCCAGCAACGGACTAGCGGGGGTTGATACGCAGTATTTT

clone_size: -
d_call: -
j_call: TRBJ2-5
v_call: TRBV28
cdr3_aa: CASSLGHRPNF
cdr3_nt: TGTGCCAGCAGTTTAGGGCACAGACCTAACTTC

clone_size: -
d_call: -
j_call: TRBJ1-1
v_call: TRBV19
cdr3_aa: CASRATGRDTEAFF
cdr3_nt: TGTGCCAGTAGAGCGACAGGACGGGACACTGAAGCTTTCTTT

clone_size: -
d_call: TRBD1
j_call: TRBJ2-7
v_call: TRBV29-1
cdr3_aa: CSVPGTATYEQYF
cdr3_nt: TGCAGCGTCCCCGGGACAGCAACCTACGAGCAGTACTTC

clone_size: -
d_call: -
j_call: TRBJ1-5
v_call: TRBV25-1
cdr3_aa: CASSEGGGDSNQPQHF
cdr3_nt: TGTGCCAGCAGTGAAGGCGGGGGTGATAGCAATCAGCCCCAGCATTTT

clone_size: few
d_call: -
j_call: TRBJ2-1
v_call: TRBV11-3
cdr3_aa: CASSLQVDNEQFF
cdr3_nt: TGTGCCAGCAGCTTGCAGGTGGACAATGAGCAGTTCTTC

clone_size: medium-sized
d_call: -
j_call: TRBJ2-3
v_call: TRBV7-6
cdr3_aa: CASSLGGRPAGTDTQYF
cdr3_nt: TGTGCCAGCAGCTTAGGAGGCCGTCCAGCGGGTACAGATACGCAGTATTTT

clone_size: -
d_call: TRBD2
j_call: TRBJ2-1
v_call: TRBV27
cdr3_aa: CASSPSGVAGGPHEQFF
cdr3_nt: TGTGCCAGCAGTCCCTCTGGAGTTGCGGGGGGGCCCCATGAGCAGTTCTTC

clone_size: once
d_call: -
j_call: TRBJ2-7
v_call: TRBV3-1/TRBV3-2
cdr3_aa: CASSPGLEYEQYF
cdr3_nt: TGTGCCAGCAGCCCGGGACTGGAATACGAGCAGTACTTC

clone_size: -
d_call: TRBD1
j_call: TRBJ1-2
v_call: TRBV6-5
cdr3_aa: CASEPQGAFGYTF
cdr3_nt: TGTGCCAGCGAACCCCAGGGGGCTTTTGGCTACACCTTC

clone_size: -
d_call: -
j_call: TRBJ1-3
v_call: TRBV19
cdr3_aa: CASTQPGMRTILSGNTIYF
cdr3_nt: TGTGCCAGTACCCAACCAGGGATGCGCACCATACTTTCTGGAAACACCATATATTTT

clone_size: -
d_call: -
j_call: TRBJ2-7
v_call: TRBV9
cdr3_aa: CASSAAGAASEQYF
cdr3_nt: TGTGCCAGCAGCGCCGCCGGCGCAGCGTCAGAGCAGTACTTC

clone_size: once
d_call: -
j_call: TRBJ1-6
v_call: TRBV3-1/TRBV3-2
cdr3_aa: CASSQELYNSPLHF
cdr3_nt: TGTGCCAGCAGCCAGGAGCTTTATAATTCACCCCTCCACTTT

clone_size: -
d_call: TRBD1
j_call: TRBJ1-6
v_call: TRBV2
cdr3_aa: CASRAGTGQGSPLHF
cdr3_nt: TGTGCCAGCAGGGCCGGGACAGGGCAGGGTTCACCCCTCCACTTT

clone_size: -
d_call: -
j_call: TRBJ2-2
v_call: TRBV6-6
cdr3_aa: CASSYSSRRTGELFF
cdr3_nt: TGTGCCAGCAGTTACTCTTCACGGAGGACCGGGGAGCTGTTTTTT

clone_size: -
d_call: TRBD1
j_call: TRBJ2-2
v_call: TRBV25-1
cdr3_aa: CASRTRGHGGELFF
cdr3_nt: TGTGCCAGCAGGACCAGGGGGCACGGCGGGGAGCTGTTTTTT

clone_size: -
d_call: TRBD2
j_call: TRBJ2-1
v_call: TRBV2
cdr3_aa: CASSLGGESIYNEQFF
cdr3_nt: TGTGCCAGCAGTTTGGGGGGGGAAAGCATTTACAATGAGCAGTTCTTC